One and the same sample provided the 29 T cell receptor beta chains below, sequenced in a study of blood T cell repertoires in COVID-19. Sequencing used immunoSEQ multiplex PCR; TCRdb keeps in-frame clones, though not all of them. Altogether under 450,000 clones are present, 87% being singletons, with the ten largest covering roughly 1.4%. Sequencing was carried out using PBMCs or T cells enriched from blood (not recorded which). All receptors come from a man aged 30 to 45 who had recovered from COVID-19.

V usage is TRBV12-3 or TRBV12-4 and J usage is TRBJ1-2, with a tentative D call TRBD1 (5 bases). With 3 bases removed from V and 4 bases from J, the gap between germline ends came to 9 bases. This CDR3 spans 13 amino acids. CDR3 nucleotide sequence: TGTGCCAGCAGTTTGCAGGGAAGCTATGGCTACACCTTC. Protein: CASSLQGSYGYTF.

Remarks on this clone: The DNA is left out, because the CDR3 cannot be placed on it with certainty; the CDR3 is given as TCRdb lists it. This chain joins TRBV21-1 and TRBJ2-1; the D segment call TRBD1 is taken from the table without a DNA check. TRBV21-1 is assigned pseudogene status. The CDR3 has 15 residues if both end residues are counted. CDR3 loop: CASSKVGQGNNEQFF.

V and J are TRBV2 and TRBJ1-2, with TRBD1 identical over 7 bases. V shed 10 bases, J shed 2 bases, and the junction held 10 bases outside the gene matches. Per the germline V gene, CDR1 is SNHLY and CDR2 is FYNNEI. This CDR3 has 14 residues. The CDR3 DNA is TGTGCCACCTCCTTCGAAGGGGGCAACTATGGCTACACCTTC. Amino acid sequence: CATSFEGGNYGYTF. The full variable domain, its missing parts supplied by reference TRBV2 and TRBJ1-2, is EPEVTQTPSHQVTQMGQEVILRCVPISNHLYFYWYRQILGQKVEFLVSFYNNEISEKSEIFDDQFSVERPDGSNFTLKIRSTKLEDSAMYFCATSFEGGNYGYTFGSGTRLTVV.

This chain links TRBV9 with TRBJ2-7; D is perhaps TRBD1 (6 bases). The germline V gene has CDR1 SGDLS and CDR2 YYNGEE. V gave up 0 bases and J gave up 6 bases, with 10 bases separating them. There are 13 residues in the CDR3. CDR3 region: CASSVDRVGEQYF. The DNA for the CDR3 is TGTGCCAGCAGCGTAGACAGGGTCGGCGAGCAGTACTTC.

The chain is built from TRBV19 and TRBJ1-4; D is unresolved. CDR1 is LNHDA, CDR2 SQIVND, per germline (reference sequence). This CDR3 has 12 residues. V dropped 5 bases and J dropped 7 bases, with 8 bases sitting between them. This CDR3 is CASSFLSEKLFF. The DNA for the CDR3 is TGTGCCAGTAGTTTCCTTTCTGAAAAACTGTTTTTT.

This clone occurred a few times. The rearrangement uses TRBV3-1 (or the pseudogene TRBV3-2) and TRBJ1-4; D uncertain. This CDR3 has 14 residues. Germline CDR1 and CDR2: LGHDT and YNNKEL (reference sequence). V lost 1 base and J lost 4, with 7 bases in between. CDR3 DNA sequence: TGTGCCAGCAGCCAAGGACTGATTAATGAAAAACTGTTTTTT. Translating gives CASSQGLINEKLFF.

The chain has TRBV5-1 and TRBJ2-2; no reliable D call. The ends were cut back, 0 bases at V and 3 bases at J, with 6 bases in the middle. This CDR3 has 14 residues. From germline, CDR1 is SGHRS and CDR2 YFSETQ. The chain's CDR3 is CASSLGVDTGELFF. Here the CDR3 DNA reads TGCGCCAGCAGCTTGGGCGTGGACACCGGGGAGCTGTTTTTT. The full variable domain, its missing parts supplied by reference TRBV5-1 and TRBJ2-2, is KAGVTQTPRYLIKTRGQQVTLSCSPISGHRSVSWYQQTPGQGLQFLFEYFSETQRNKGNFPGRFSGRQFSNSRSEMNVSTLELGDSALYLCASSLGVDTGELFFGEGSRLTVL.

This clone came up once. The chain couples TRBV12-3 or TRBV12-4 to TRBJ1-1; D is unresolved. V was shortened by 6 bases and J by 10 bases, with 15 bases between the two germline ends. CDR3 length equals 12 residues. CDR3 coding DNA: TGTGCCAGCAGGCGACGGAGCAAAGCAGCTTTCTTT. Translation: CASRRRSKAAFF.

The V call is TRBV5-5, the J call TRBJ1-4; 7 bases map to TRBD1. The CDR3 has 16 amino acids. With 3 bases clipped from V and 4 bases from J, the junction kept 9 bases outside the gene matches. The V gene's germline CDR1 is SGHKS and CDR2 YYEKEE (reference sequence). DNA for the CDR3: TGTGCCAGCAGCTGGGACAGACCTACAGGTAATGAAAAACTGTTTTTT. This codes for CASSWDRPTGNEKLFF. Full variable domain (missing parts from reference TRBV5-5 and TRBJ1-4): DAGVTQSPTHLIKTRGQQVTLRCSPISGHKSVSWYQQVLGQGPQFIFQYYEKEERGRGNFPDRFSARQFPNYSSELNVNALLLGDSALYLCASSWDRPTGNEKLFFGSGTQLSVL.

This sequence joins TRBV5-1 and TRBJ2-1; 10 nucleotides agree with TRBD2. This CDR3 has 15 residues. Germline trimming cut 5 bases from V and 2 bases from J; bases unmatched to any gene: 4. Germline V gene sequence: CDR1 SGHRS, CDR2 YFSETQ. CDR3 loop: CASRSSGGTYNEQFF. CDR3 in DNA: TGCGCCAGCAGATCTAGCGGGGGAACCTACAATGAGCAGTTCTTC.

The CDR3 nucleotides are TGTGCCAGCAGCTTCCAGAATTGGAACACCATATATTTT. Translated: CASSFQNWNTIYF. The chain joins TRBV7-2 to TRBJ1-3, with D unclear. The CDR3 loop spans 13 amino acids. V lost 3 bases and J lost 7, with 10 bases in between. The germline V gene has CDR1 SGHTA and CDR2 FQGNSA.

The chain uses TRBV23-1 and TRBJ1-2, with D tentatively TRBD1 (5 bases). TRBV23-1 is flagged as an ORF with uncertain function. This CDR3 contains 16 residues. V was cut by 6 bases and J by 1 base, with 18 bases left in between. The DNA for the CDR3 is TGCGCCAGCAGCCCCATCACAGGTAGGGATAACTATGGCTACACCTTC. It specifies CASSPITGRDNYGYTF.

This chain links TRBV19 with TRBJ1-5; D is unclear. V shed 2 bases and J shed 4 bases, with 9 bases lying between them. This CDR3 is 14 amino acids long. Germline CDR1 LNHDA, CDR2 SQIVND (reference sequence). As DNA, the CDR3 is TGTGCCAGTAGTATACCGGACTTTAATCAGCCCCAGCATTTT. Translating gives CASSIPDFNQPQHF.

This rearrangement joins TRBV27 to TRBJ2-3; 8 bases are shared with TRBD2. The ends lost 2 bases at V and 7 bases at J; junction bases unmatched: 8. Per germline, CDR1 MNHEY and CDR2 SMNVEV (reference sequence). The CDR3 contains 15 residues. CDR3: CASSLSGSNKNTQYF. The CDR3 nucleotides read TGTGCCAGCAGTTTAAGCGGGAGTAACAAGAATACGCAGTATTTT.

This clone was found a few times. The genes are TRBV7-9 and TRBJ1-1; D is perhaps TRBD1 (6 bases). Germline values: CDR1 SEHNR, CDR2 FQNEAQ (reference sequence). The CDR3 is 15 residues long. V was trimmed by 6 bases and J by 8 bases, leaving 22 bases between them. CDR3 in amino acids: CASSPPYREPIEAFF. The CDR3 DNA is TGTGCCAGCAGTCCTCCCTACAGGGAACCGATAGAAGCTTTCTTT.

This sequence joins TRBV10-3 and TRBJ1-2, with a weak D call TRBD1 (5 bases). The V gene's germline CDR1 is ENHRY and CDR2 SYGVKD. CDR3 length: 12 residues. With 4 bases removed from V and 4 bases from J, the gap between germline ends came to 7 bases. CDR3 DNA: TGTGCCATCAGTGGACAGCCCTATGGCTACACCTTC. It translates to CAISGQPYGYTF.

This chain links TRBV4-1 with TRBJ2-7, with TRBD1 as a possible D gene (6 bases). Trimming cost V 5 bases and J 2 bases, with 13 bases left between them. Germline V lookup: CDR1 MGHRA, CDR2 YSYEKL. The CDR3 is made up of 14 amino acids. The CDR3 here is CASSLGAGAYEQYF. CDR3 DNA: TGCGCCAGCAGCTTGGGGGCAGGAGCCTACGAGCAGTACTTC.

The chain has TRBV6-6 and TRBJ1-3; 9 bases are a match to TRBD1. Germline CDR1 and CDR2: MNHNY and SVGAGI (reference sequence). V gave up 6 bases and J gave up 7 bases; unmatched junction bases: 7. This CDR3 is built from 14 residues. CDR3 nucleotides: TGTGCCAGCAGACAGGGACAGGGTGGGAACACCATATATTTT. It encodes CASRQGQGGNTIYF.

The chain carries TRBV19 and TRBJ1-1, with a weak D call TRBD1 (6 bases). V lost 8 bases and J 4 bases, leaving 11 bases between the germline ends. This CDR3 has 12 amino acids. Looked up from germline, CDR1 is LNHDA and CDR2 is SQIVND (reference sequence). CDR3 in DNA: TGTGCCAGTGGCTCAGGGGCCACTGAAGCTTTCTTT. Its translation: CASGSGATEAFF.

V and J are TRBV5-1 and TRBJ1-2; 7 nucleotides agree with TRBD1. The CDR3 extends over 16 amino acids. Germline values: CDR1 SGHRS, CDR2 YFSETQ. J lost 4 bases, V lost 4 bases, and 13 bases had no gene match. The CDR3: CASSPGDSPRSYGYTF. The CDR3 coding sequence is TGCGCCAGCAGCCCGGGGGACAGCCCAAGGTCCTATGGCTACACCTTC.

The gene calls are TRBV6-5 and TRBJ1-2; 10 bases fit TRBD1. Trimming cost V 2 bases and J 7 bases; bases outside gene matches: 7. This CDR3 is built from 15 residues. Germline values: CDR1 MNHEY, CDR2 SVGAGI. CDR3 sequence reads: CASSYDGTGVSGYTF. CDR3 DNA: TGTGCCAGCAGTTACGACGGGACAGGGGTCTCTGGCTACACCTTC.

CDR3 loop: CASSRDSLTLNIEKLFF. CDR3 sequence (DNA): TGTGCCAGCAGCAGAGACTCTCTCACATTAAATATTGAAAAACTGTTTTTT. The chain carries TRBV5-5 and TRBJ1-4; D gene ambiguous. The V gene's germline CDR1 is SGHKS and CDR2 YYEKEE (reference sequence). The CDR3 extends over 17 amino acids. V shed 4 bases and J shed 7 bases, with 23 bases lying between them. The variable domain in full, completed from reference TRBV5-5 and TRBJ1-4, reads DAGVTQSPTHLIKTRGQQVTLRCSPISGHKSVSWYQQVLGQGPQFIFQYYEKEERGRGNFPDRFSARQFPNYSSELNVNALLLGDSALYLCASSRDSLTLNIEKLFFGSGTQLSVL.

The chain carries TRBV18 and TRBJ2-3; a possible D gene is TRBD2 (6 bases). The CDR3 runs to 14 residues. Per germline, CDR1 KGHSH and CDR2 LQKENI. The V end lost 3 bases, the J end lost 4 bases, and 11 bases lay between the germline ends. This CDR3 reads CASSPPGDPDTQYF. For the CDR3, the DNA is TGTGCCAGCTCACCTCCGGGGGATCCAGATACGCAGTATTTT.

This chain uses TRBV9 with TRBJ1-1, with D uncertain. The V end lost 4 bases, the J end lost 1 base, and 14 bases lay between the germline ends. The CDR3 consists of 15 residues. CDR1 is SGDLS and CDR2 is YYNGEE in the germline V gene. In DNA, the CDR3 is TGTGCCAGCAGCCCCATCCCAACGGGGAACACTGAAGCTTTCTTT. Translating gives CASSPIPTGNTEAFF.

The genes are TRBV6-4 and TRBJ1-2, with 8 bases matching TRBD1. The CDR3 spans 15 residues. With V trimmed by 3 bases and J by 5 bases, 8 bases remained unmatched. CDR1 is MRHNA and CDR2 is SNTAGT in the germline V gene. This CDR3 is CASSESIGTGYGYTF. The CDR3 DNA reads TGTGCCAGCAGTGAGTCTATAGGGACAGGATATGGCTACACCTTC.

DNA of the CDR3: TGCAGCTCGGGGGGTGGACATACTAGCACAGATACGCAGTATTTT. Protein: CSSGGGHTSTDTQYF. This chain uses TRBV29-1 with TRBJ2-3, with 7 bases fitting TRBD2. This CDR3 contains 15 residues. Germline V CDR1 and CDR2: SQVTM, ANQGSEA. The V and J ends lost 8 bases and 0 bases, in that order; junction bases with no gene match: 11.

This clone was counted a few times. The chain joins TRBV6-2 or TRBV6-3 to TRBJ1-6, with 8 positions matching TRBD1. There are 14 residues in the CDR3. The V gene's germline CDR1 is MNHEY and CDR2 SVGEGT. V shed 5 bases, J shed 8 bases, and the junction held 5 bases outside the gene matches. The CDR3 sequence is CASSLQGAYSPLHF. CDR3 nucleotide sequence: TGTGCCAGCAGTCTCCAGGGGGCCTATTCACCCCTCCACTTT.

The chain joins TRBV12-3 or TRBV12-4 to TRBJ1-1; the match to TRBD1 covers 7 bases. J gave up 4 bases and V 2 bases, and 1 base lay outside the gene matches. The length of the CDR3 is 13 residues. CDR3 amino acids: CASSLTGATEAFF. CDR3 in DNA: TGTGCCAGCAGTTTAACAGGGGCCACTGAAGCTTTCTTT.

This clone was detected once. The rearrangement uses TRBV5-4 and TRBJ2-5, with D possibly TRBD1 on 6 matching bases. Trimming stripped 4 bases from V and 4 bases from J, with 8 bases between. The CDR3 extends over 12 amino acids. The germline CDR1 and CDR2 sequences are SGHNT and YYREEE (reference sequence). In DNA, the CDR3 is TGTGCCAGCAGCACAGGGTTAGAGACCCAGTACTTC. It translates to CASSTGLETQYF.